The next 16 T cell receptor beta chains were all read from a single sample in a study of blood T cell repertoires in COVID-19. TCRdb's table, derived via immunoSEQ multiplex PCR, lists solely in-frame clones and lacks some. The table shows about 220,000 clones, with 70% to 90% occurring only once. The material sequenced was PBMCs or T cells enriched from blood (not recorded which). Receptors were obtained from a woman aged 50 to 60 with acute COVID-19.

This chain uses TRBV24-1 with TRBJ2-7; 9 nucleotides match TRBD1. J gave up 3 bases and V 2 bases, and 4 bases lay outside the gene matches. The germline gives CDR1 KGHDR, CDR2 SFDVKD. This CDR3 region has 15 residues. CDR3 coding DNA: TGTGCCACCAGTGATTCCGGGACAGGGCACTACGAGCAGTACTTC. Translation: CATSDSGTGHYEQYF.

V gene TRBV27 combines with J gene TRBJ1-4, with 10 positions matching TRBD1. Germline V gene lookup returns CDR1 MNHEY and CDR2 SMNVEV (reference sequence). V was pared by 6 bases and J by 10 bases, with 5 bases of the junction left unmatched. CDR3 size: 13 residues. The CDR3 loop is CASSPTGGRKLFF. CDR3 nucleotide sequence: TGTGCCAGCAGCCCGACAGGGGGCAGAAAACTGTTTTTT.

This rearrangement joins TRBV4-1 to TRBJ1-1; 9 nucleotides line up with TRBD1. V lost 6 bases to trimming and J lost 8 bases; unmatched junction nucleotides: 7. CDR1 and CDR2 from the germline V gene are MGHRA and YSYEKL. CDR3 length: 13 amino acids. The CDR3 reads CASRVTGTGEAFF. The CDR3 bases are TGCGCCAGCAGAGTTACCGGGACAGGGGAAGCTTTCTTT.

The chain is built from TRBV18 and TRBJ1-3; D perhaps matches TRBD1 (5 bases). This CDR3 has 15 amino acids. The V end lost 0 bases, the J end lost 5 bases, and 11 bases lay between the germline ends. Germline CDR1 KGHSH, CDR2 LQKENI. CDR3 loop: CASSPPEGTRNTIYF. The CDR3 DNA reads TGTGCCAGCTCACCACCGGAGGGGACTAGAAACACCATATATTTT.

The genes are TRBV9 and TRBJ2-7, with a possible D match to TRBD2 (6 bases). The V gene's germline CDR1 is SGDLS and CDR2 YYNGEE. This CDR3 spans 13 amino acids. V lost 4 bases, J lost 6 bases, and 14 bases lay in between. CDR3 nucleotide sequence: TGTGCCAGCAGCCCTCCTGCGGGGAGCGAGCAGTACTTC. It codes for CASSPPAGSEQYF.

The table lists this clone with a few counts. The V and J genes are TRBV28 and TRBJ2-6; D gene unclear. V lost 3 bases, J lost 0 bases, and 3 bases lay in between. The CDR3 sequence is 14 residues long. Germline V lookup: CDR1 MDHEN, CDR2 SYDVKM. The CDR3 DNA follows: TGTGCCAGCAGTTTCAGCTCTGGGGCCAACGTCCTGACTTTC. It codes for CASSFSSGANVLTF.

The chain links TRBV2 to TRBJ1-1, with D unresolved. V lost 6 bases, J lost 11 bases, and 10 bases lay in between. The CDR3 runs to 10 residues. Germline CDR1 and CDR2: SNHLY and FYNNEI. The CDR3 nucleotides are TGTGCCAGCAGCTGGAAGAGGGCTTTCTTT. This codes for CASSWKRAFF.

This clone was detected once. The rearrangement uses TRBV27 and TRBJ1-2, with D unresolved. The length of the CDR3 is 13 residues. Germline CDR1 reads MNHEY; CDR2 reads SMNVEV (reference sequence). V shed 3 bases and J shed 2 bases, with 7 bases lying between them. CDR3 nucleotide sequence: TGTGCCAGCAGTTTGTCCGGGAACTATGGCTACACCTTC. It codes for CASSLSGNYGYTF.

This rearrangement joins TRBV13 to TRBJ1-2; TRBD1 is a possible D gene (5 bases). Germline V gives CDR1 PRHDT, CDR2 FYEKMQ (reference sequence). With 1 base removed from V and 4 bases from J, the gap between germline ends came to 10 bases. The length of the CDR3 is 14 residues. In DNA form, the CDR3 reads TGTGCCAGCAGCTTAGCGACAGACATCTATGGCTACACCTTC. This encodes CASSLATDIYGYTF.

V usage is TRBV27 and J usage is TRBJ2-2, with TRBD2 matching over 12 bases. The CDR3 spans 16 residues. Germline lookup yields CDR1 MNHEY and CDR2 SMNVEV (reference sequence). V dropped 4 bases and J dropped 4; count of bases not matched to a gene: 4. CDR3: CASSSGLAGFTGELFF. The CDR3, as DNA: TGTGCCAGCAGTTCGGGACTAGCGGGTTTCACCGGGGAGCTGTTTTTT.

The chain recombines TRBV21-1 with TRBJ2-3; the table's D call, TRBD1, was not checked against the DNA. TRBV21-1 is shown as a pseudogene. The CDR3 contains 18 residues. CDR3 in amino acids: CASSKGSGQGGNPDTQYF. In DNA, the CDR3 is TGTGCCAGCAGCAAAGGATCAGGACAGGGCGGAAACCCAGATACGCAGTATTTT.

V usage is TRBV2 and J usage is TRBJ1-1; D ambiguous. The CDR3 extends over 13 amino acids. Germline CDR1 and CDR2: SNHLY and FYNNEI. Trimming stripped 8 bases from V and 4 bases from J, with 14 bases between. The CDR3 DNA reads as TGTGCCAGCGGGCCGGGGTCGTTCACTGAAGCTTTCTTT. This codes for CASGPGSFTEAFF.

The chain uses TRBV5-8 and TRBJ2-7, with D perhaps matching TRBD1 (5 bases). V was cut by 2 bases and J by 0 bases, with 9 bases left in between. The CDR3 contains 14 residues. Germline CDR1 SGHTS, CDR2 YDEGEE. CDR3 coding DNA: TGTGCCAGCAGCTTAATCAGGGACTCCTACGAGCAGTACTTC. Its protein product is CASSLIRDSYEQYF.

V and J are TRBV11-2 and TRBJ2-2; 8 bases fit TRBD2. Unmatched junction bases numbered 8, after V lost 8 bases and J lost 0 bases. The germline CDR1 and CDR2 sequences are SGHAT and FQNNGV. The CDR3 consists of 16 residues. The CDR3 DNA follows: TGTGCCAGCCTCCCACGGGAGGGCCCGAACACCGGGGAGCTGTTTTTT. It codes for CASLPREGPNTGELFF.

The chain links TRBV19 to TRBJ2-7; D perhaps matches TRBD1 (5 bases). The ends were cut back, 1 base at V and 1 base at J, with 11 bases in the middle. The length of the CDR3 is 15 residues. Germline values: CDR1 LNHDA, CDR2 SQIVND (reference sequence). CDR3 in amino acids: CASSIADSLSYEQYF. In DNA form, the CDR3 reads TGTGCCAGTAGTATAGCAGACAGTCTTTCCTACGAGCAGTACTTC.

The rearrangement links TRBV25-1 to TRBJ2-1; D unclear. The germline CDR1 and CDR2 sequences are MGHDK and SYGVNS. Deletions cut 7 bases from V and 3 bases from J, with 4 bases between. The length of the CDR3 is 11 residues. DNA of the CDR3: TGTGCCAGCACCGTCTACAATGAGCAGTTCTTC. As protein: CASTVYNEQFF.